The text below deals with one T cell receptor (beta chain). The record originates from a study of blood T cells in healthy people across ages. About the research overall: Per two T cells, template switching captured roughly one barcoded beta molecule.

The CDR3 sequence is 19 residues long. The authors ran a second PCR of about 7 to 11 cycles using a sample-barcoded 5' primer and a J-beta primer mix. TCRdb independently ran MiXCR on the 5' RACE reads; one entry per CDR3 protein. The sample records roughly 700,000 distinct CDR3 sequences, approximately 31% being singletons. Per-sample PBMC isolation yielded at least 7 million cells. V and J are TRBV12-3 or TRBV12-4 and TRBJ2-7; 11 bases are shared with TRBD2. TRBJ2-5 explains the end of the DNA better; the J call may be wrong. The sample was blood. The receptor was isolated from a woman of 80 years or more in good health. The DNA of the CDR3 is TGTGCCAGCAGTTCTCGTGATAGCGGGAGGGCCAGGTTAGAAAAGACCCAGTACTTC. Its translation: CASSSRDSGRARLEKTQYF.